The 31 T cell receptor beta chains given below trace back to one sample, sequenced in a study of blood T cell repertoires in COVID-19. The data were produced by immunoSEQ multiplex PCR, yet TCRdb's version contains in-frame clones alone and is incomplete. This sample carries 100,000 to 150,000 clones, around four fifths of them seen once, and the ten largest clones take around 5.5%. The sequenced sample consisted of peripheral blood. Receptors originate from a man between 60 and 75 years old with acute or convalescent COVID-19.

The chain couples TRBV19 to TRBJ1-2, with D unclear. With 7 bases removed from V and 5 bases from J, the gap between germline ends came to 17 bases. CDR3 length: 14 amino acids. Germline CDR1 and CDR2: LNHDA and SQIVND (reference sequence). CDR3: CASNEESVRYGYTF. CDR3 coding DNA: TGTGCCAGTAATGAGGAGAGCGTCCGGTATGGCTACACCTTC.

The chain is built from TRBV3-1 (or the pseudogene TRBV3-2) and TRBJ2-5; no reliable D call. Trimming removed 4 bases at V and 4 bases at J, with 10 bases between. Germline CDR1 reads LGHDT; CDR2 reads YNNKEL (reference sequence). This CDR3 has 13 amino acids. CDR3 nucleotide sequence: TGTGCCAGCAGCCGAAGTAGTCGAGAGACCCAGTACTTC. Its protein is CASSRSSRETQYF.

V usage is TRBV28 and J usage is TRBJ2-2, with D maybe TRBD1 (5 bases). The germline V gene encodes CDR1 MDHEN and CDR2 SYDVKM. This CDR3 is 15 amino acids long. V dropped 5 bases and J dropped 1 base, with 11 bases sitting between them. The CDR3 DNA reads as TGTGCCAGCAGTCGACCCCAGGGGAACACCGGGGAGCTGTTTTTT. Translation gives CASSRPQGNTGELFF. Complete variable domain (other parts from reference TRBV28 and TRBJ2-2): DVKVTQSSRYLVKRTGEKVFLECVQDMDHENMFWYRQDPGLGLRLIYFSYDVKMKEKGDIPEGYSVSREKKERFSLILESASTNQTSMYLCASSRPQGNTGELFFGEGSRLTVL.

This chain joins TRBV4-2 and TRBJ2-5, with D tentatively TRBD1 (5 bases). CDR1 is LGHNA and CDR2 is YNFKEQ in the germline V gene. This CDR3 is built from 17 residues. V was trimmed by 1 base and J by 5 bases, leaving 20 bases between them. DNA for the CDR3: TGTGCCAGCAGCCAAGCCCATCTCGCGCAAGGGGCGGAGACCCAGTACTTC. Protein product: CASSQAHLAQGAETQYF.

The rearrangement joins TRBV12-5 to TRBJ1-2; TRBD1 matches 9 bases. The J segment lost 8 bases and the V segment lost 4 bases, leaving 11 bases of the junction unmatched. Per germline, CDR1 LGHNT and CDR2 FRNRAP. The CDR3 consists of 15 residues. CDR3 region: CASGSFTGGARGYTF. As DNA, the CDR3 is TGTGCTAGTGGTTCCTTTACAGGGGGCGCGAGGGGCTACACCTTC.

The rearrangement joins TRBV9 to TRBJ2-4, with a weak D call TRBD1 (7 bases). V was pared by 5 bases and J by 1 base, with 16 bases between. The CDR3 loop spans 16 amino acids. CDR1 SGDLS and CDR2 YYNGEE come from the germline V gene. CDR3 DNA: TGTGCCAGCAGTAGACAGGGTGGAGGGGCCAAAAACATTCAGTACTTC. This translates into CASSRQGGGAKNIQYF.

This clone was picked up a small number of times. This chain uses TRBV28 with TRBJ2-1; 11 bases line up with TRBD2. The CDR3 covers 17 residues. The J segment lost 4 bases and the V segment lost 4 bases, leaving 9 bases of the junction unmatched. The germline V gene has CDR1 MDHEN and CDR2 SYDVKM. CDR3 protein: CASSWVLAGEGYNEQFF. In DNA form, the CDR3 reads TGTGCCAGCAGTTGGGTACTAGCGGGAGAAGGTTACAATGAGCAGTTCTTC.

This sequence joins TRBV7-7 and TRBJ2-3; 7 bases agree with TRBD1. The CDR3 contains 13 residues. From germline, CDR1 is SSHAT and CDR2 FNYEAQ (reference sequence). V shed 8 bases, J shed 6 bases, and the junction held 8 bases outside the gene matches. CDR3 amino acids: CASSGGKRDTQYF. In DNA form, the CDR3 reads TGTGCCAGCTCAGGGGGTAAGAGGGATACGCAGTATTTT. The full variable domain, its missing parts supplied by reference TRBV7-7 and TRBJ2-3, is GAGVSQSPRYKVTKRGQDVTLRCDPISSHATLYWYQQALGQGPEFLTYFNYEAQPDKSGLPSDRFSAERPEGSISTLTIQRTEQRDSAMYRCASSGGKRDTQYFGPGTRLTVL.

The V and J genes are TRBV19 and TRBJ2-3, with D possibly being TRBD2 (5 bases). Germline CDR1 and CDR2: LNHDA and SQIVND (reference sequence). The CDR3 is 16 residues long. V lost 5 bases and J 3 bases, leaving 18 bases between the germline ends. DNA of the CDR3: TGTGCCAGTAGTCGCACCCTAGCCGGCCAGACAGATACGCAGTATTTT. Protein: CASSRTLAGQTDTQYF.

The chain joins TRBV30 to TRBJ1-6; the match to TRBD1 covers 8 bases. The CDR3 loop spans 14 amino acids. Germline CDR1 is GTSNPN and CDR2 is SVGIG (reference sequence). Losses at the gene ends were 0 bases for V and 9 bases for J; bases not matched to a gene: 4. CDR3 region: CAWSVDRGGSPLHF. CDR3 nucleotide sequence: TGTGCCTGGAGTGTTGACAGGGGCGGTTCACCCCTCCACTTT.

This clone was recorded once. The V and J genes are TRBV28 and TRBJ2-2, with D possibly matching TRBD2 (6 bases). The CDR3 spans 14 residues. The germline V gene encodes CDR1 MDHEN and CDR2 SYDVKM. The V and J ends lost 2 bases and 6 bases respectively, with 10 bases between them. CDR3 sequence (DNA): TGTGCCAGCAGTTTAAGGCTAGCGTCCGGGGAGCTGTTTTTT. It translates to CASSLRLASGELFF.

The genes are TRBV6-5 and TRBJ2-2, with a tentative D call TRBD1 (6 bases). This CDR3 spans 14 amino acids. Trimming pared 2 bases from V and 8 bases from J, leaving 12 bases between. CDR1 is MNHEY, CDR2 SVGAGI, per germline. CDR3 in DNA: TGTGCCAGCAGTTACCCGGACAGACCAGGGGAGCTGTTTTTT. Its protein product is CASSYPDRPGELFF.

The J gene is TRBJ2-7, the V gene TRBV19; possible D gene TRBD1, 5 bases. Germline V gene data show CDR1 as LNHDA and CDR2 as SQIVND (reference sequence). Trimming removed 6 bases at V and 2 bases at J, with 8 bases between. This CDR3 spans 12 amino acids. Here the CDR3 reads CASRQVTYEQYF. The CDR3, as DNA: TGTGCCAGTAGACAGGTGACCTACGAGCAGTACTTC.

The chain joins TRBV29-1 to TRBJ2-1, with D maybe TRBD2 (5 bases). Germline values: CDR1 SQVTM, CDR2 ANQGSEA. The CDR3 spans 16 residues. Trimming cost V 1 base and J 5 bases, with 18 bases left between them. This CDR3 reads CSVEGAETINHNEQFF. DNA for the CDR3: TGCAGCGTTGAAGGGGCGGAGACTATCAACCACAATGAGCAGTTCTTC.

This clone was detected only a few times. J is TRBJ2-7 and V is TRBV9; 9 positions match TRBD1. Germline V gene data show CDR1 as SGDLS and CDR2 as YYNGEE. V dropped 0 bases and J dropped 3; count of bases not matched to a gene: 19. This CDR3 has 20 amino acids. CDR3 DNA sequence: TGTGCCAGCAGCGTAGATGATTTAGGGTGGGGGACAGGGACCCGCTACGAGCAGTACTTC. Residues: CASSVDDLGWGTGTRYEQYF. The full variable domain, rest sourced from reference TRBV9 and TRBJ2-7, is DSGVTQTPKHLITATGQRVTLRCSPRSGDLSVYWYQQSLDQGLQFLIQYYNGEERAKGNILERFSAQQFPDLHSELNLSSLELGDSALYFCASSVDDLGWGTGTRYEQYFGPGTRLTVT.

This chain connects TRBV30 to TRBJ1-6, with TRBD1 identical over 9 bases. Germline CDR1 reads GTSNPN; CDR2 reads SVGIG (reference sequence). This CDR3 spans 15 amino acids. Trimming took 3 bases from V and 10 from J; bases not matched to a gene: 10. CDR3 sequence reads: CAWRLFTGGASPLHF. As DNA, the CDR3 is TGTGCCTGGAGACTGTTCACAGGGGGCGCGTCACCCCTCCACTTT.

CDR3 loop: CASSQGRQGAHTEAFF. The CDR3 nucleotides read TGTGCCAGCAGCCAAGGCCGACAGGGGGCCCACACTGAAGCTTTCTTT. The chain uses TRBV4-2 and TRBJ1-1, with TRBD1 matching 10 bases. The V segment lost 1 base and the J segment 3 bases; nucleotides outside the gene matches: 5. The CDR3 covers 16 residues. Germline V gene sequence: CDR1 LGHNA, CDR2 YNFKEQ.

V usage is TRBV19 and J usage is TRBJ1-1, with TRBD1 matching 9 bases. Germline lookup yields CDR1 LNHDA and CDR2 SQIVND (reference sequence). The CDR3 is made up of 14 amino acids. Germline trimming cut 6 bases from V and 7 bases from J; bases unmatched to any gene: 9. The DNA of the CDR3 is TGTGCCAGTAGCCGCAGACAGGGGGGCGATGAAGCTTTCTTT. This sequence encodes CASSRRQGGDEAFF.

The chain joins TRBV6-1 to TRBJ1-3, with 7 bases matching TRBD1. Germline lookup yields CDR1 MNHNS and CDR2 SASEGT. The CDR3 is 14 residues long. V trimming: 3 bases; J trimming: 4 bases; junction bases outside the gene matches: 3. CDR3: CASSETGRGNTIYF. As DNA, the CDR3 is TGTGCCAGCAGTGAGACAGGGCGCGGAAACACCATATATTTT.

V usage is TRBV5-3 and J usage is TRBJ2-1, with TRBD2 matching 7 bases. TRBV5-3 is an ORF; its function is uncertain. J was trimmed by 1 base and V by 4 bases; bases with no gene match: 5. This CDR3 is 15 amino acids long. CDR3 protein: CARSPKRDSYNEQFF. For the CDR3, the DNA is TGTGCCAGAAGCCCAAAGCGGGATTCCTACAATGAGCAGTTCTTC.

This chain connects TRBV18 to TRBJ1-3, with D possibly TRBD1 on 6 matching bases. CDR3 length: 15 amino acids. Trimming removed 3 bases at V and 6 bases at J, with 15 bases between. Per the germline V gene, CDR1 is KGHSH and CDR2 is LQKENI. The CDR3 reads CASSPQTGLKNTIYF. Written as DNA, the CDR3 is TGTGCCAGCTCACCCCAAACAGGGTTGAAAAACACCATATATTTT.

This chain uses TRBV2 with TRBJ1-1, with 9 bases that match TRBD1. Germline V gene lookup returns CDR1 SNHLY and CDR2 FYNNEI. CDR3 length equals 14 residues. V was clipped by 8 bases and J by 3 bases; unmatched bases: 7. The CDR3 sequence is CASLWDREDTEAFF. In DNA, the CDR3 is TGTGCCAGCCTCTGGGACAGGGAGGACACTGAAGCTTTCTTT.

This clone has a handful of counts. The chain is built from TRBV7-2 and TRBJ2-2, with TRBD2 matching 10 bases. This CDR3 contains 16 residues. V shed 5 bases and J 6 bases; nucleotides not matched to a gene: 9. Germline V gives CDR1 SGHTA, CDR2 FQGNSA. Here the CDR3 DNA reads TGTGCCAGCAGCAGGAGCGGGGGGGCGGTTCCCGGGGAGCTGTTTTTT. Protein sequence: CASSRSGGAVPGELFF.

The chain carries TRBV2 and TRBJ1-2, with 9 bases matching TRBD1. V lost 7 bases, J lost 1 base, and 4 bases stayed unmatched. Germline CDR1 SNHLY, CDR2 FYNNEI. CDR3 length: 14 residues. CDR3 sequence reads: CASTWTGVNYGYTF. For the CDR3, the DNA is TGTGCCAGCACCTGGACAGGGGTTAACTATGGCTACACCTTC.

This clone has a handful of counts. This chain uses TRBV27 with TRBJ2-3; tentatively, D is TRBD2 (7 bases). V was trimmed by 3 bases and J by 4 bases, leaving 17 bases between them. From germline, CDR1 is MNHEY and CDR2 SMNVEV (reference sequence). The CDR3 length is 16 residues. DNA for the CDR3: TGTGCCAGCAGTTTCCACCGAGGGAGGGGGGCAGATACGCAGTATTTT. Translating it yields CASSFHRGRGADTQYF.

For the CDR3, the DNA is TGTGCCAGCAGCTTAGGGGGAGCGGGGGACCAAGAGACCCAGTACTTC. This codes for CASSLGGAGDQETQYF. V is TRBV11-3 and J is TRBJ2-5; TRBD2 matches 8 bases. Germline V gene lookup returns CDR1 SGHNT and CDR2 YENEEA. With V trimmed by 1 base and J by 0 bases, 4 bases remained unmatched. The CDR3 contains 16 residues.

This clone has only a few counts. CDR3 nucleotide sequence: TGTGCCAGCAGCTTAGCGGGGCAGGGGGCGCGTAATTCACCCCTCCACTTT. This translates into CASSLAGQGARNSPLHF. The V and J genes are TRBV7-8 and TRBJ1-6; the match to TRBD1 covers 8 bases. This CDR3 has 17 amino acids. Germline V lookup: CDR1 SGHVS, CDR2 FQNEAQ. V shed 0 bases, J shed 6 bases, and the junction held 7 bases outside the gene matches.

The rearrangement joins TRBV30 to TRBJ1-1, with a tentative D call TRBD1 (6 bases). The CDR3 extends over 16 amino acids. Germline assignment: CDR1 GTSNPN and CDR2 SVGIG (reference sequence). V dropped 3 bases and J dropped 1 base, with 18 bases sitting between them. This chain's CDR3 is CAWRPLQGLKNTEAFF. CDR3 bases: TGTGCCTGGAGACCCTTGCAGGGGTTAAAGAACACTGAAGCTTTCTTT.

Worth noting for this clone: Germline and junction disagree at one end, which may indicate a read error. The CDR3 protein is CASSLEAPGVHF. CDR3 sequence (DNA): TGTGCCAGCAGCTTAGAGGCGCCAGGGGTTCATTTT. V gene TRBV7-9 combines with J gene TRBJ1-3; possibly TRBD1 for D (6 bases). Germline CDR1 reads SEHNR; CDR2 reads FQNEAQ (reference sequence). The CDR3 contains 12 residues.

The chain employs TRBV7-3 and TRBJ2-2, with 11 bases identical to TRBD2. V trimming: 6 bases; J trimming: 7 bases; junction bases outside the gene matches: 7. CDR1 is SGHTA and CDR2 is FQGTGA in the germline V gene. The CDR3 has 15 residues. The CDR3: CASSYLAGGVGELFF. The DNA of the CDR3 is TGTGCCAGCAGTTATCTAGCGGGAGGTGTCGGGGAGCTGTTTTTT.

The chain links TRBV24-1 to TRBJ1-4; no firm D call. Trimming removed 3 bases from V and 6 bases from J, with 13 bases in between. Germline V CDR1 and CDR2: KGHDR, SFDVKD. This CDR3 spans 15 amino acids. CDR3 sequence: CATSDPTKSHEKLFF. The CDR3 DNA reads TGTGCCACCAGTGATCCTACTAAAAGCCATGAAAAACTGTTTTTT.